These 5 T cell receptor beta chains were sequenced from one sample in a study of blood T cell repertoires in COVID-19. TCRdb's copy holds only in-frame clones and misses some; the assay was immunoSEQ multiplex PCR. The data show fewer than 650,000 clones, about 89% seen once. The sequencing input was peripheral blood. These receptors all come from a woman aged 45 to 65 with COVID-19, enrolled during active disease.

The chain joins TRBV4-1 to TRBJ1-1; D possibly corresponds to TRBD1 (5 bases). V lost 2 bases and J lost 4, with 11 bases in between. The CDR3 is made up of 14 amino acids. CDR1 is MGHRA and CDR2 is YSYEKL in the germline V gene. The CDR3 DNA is TGCGCCAGCAGCCAACCGGGACTGGCCACTGAAGCTTTCTTT. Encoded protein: CASSQPGLATEAFF.

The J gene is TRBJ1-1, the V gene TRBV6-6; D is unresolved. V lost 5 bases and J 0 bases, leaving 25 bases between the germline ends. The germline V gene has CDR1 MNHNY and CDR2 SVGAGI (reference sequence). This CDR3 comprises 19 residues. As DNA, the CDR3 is TGTGCCAGCAGTCCAAGACGGAGGCCCATATCCAATATGAACACTGAAGCTTTCTTT. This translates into CASSPRRRPISNMNTEAFF.

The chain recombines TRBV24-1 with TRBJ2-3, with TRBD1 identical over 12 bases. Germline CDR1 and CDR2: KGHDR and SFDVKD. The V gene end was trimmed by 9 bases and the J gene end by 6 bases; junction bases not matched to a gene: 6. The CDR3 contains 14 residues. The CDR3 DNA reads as TGTGCCACCGCCGGGACAGGGGGCTGGGATACGCAGTATTTT. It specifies CATAGTGGWDTQYF.

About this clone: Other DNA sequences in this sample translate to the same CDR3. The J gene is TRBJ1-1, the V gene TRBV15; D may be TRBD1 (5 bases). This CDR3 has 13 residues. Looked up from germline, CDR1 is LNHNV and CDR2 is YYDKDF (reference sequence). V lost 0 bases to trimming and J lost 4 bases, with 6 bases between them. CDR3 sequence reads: CATSRDQGTEAFF. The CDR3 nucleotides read TGTGCCACCAGCAGAGATCAGGGCACTGAAGCTTTCTTT.

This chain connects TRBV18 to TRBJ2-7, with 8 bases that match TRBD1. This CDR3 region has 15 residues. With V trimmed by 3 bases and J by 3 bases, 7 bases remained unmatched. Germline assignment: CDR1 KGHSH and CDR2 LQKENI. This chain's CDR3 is CASSPGQGLDYEQYF. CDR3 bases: TGTGCCAGCTCACCCGGACAGGGCCTTGACTACGAGCAGTACTTC.